This T cell receptor (beta chain) was recovered during a study of PD-1 blockade in classical Hodgkin lymphoma. On the study more broadly: With a 2-week interval, patients received intravenous nivolumab at 3 mg/kg.

Germline-derived CDR1 and CDR2 are MNHNS and SASEGT. CDR3 length equals 12 residues. V was trimmed by 8 bases and J by 1 base, leaving 9 bases between them. TCRdb's table, derived via immunoSEQ multiplex PCR, lists solely in-frame clones and lacks some. The sample has tens of thousands of clones; roughly nine tenths are singletons. Each patient experienced a relapse that followed autologous stem cell transplantation, and brentuximab vedotin exposure varied. Comment on this clone: The antigen remains undetermined.

Whole-study results and caveats: Patients excluded were those beginning nivolumab under 1 year after ASCT. In newly diagnosed patients, baseline TCR diversity was reportedly below that of healthy donors. Complete responders had baseline diversity similar to newly diagnosed patients.

This TCR was recovered from a human donor with classical Hodgkin lymphoma. V and J are TRBV6-1 and TRBJ2-7, with D perhaps assigned TRBD1 or TRBD2 (5 bases each). The sample was peripheral blood mononuclear cells (PBMCs), taken before the second cycle of nivolumab. The CDR3 loop is CASEGPSYEQYF. The DNA of the CDR3 is TGTGCCAGCGAGGGGCCGTCCTACGAGCAGTACTTC.